This entry concerns a single TCR beta chain. This entry belongs to a study of shared clonotypes between healthy human individuals. Germline values: CDR1 SEHNR, CDR2 FQNEAQ (reference sequence). The CDR3 covers 15 residues. Trimming removed 10 bases at V and 4 bases at J, with 19 bases between. Donors were Caucasian adults residing in Nashville, Tennessee, USA. The authors ran the assay at deep level. Over several immunoSEQ plates, each subset's genomic DNA was distributed in even portions. Scientists sequenced DNA from unsorted PBMC on ten immunoSEQ deep assay plates. The repertoire was sequenced with immunoSEQ multiplex PCR; TCRdb's copy has only in-frame clones and lacks some. The sample lists about 490,000 clones; 76% were seen once.

The receptor was isolated from a woman between 35 and 50 years old in good health. Some clones in this sample may be carry-over from other donors' samples. The specimen was PBMCs. The gene calls are TRBV7-9 and TRBJ2-2; perhaps TRBD2 as D (7 bases). CDR3 DNA sequence: TGTGCCACAACCCCCCACAGGGAGGGCACCGGGGAGCTGTTTTTT. Translation: CATTPHREGTGELFF.